This T cell receptor (beta chain) originates from a study of CD8 T cells in ankylosing spondylitis. This CDR3 is built from 16 residues. Germline V lookup: CDR1 LGHDT, CDR2 YNNKEL (reference sequence). V was cut by 2 bases and J by 2 bases, with 15 bases left in between. Regarding the study as a whole: A motif of 7 to 9 highly homologous TCR beta variants was seen as apparently characteristic of ankylosing spondylitis blood. Enrichment of disease-linked clones was reportedly significant in matched ankylosing spondylitis synovial fluid. Disease-linked clones displayed a CD8+ phenotype and appeared relatively rarely in peripheral blood.

With molecular barcodes, quantitative 5'-RACE was used to make the TCR beta libraries. MiXCR, run by TCRdb on the 5' RACE reads, gives a single entry per CDR3 protein. The table records 200,000 to 300,000 distinct CDR3 sequences, about 10% of them present only once. This clonotype was recorded at least ten times. Its antigen remains unknown. Material for sequencing was blood, either unsorted or a sorted T cell fraction (not recorded which). This TCR was recovered from a male donor with ankylosing spondylitis or in good health (not recorded which). The gene calls are TRBV3-1 and TRBJ2-5; TRBD2 is a possible D gene (6 bases). The CDR3 nucleotides are TGTGCCAGCAGCCAAAGGGTAGCGACTAGACAAGAGACCCAGTACTTC. This codes for CASSQRVATRQETQYF.